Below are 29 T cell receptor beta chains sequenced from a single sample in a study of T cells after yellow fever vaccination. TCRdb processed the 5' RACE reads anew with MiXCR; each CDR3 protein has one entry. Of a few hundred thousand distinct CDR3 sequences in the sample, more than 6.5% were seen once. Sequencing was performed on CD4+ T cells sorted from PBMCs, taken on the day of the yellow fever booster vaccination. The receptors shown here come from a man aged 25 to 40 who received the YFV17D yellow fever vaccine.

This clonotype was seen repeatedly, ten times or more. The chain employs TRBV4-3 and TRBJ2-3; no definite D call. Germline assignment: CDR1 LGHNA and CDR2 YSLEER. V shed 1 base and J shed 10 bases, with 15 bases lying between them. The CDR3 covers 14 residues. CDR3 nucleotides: TGCGCCAGCAGCCAAGGTGCAGGCCAATGGGCGCAGTATTTT. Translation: CASSQGAGQWAQYF.

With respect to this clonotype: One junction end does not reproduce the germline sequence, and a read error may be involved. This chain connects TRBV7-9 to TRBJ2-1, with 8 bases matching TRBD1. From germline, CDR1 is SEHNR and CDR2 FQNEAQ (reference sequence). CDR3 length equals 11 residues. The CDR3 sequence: CVSSRDREQFF. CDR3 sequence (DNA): TGTGTCAGCAGCAGGGACAGGGAGCAGTTCTTC. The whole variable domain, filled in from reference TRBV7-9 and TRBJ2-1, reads DTGVSQNPRHKITKRGQNVTFRCDPISEHNRLYWYRQTLGQGPEFLTYFQNEAQLEKSRLLSDRFSAERPKGSFSTLEIQRTEQGDSAMYLCVSSRDREQFFGPGTRLTVL.

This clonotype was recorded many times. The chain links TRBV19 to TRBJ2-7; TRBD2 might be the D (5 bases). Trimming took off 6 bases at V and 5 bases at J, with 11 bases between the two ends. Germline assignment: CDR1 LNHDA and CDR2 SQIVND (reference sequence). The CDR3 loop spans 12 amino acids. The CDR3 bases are TGTGCCAGTAGCCGGAGGAGAAACGAGCAGTACTTC. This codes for CASSRRRNEQYF.

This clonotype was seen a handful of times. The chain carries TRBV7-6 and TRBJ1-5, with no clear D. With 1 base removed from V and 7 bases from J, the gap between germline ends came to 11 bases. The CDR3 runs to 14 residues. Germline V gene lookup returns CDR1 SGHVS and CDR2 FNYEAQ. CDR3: CASSLESKGQPQHF. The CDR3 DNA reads TGTGCCAGCAGCTTAGAGTCGAAAGGCCAGCCCCAGCATTTT. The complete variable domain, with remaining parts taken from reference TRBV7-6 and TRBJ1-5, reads GAGVSQSPRYKVTKRGQDVALRCDPISGHVSLYWYRQALGQGPEFLTYFNYEAQQDKSGLPNDRFSAERPEGSISTLTIQRTEQRDSAMYRCASSLESKGQPQHFGDGTRLSIL.

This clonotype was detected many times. CDR3 nucleotide sequence: TGTGCCAGCAGCGTGCCGGGACTTTACAATGAGCAGTTCTTC. Translating it yields CASSVPGLYNEQFF. The V gene is TRBV4-2, the J gene TRBJ2-1; D possibly corresponds to TRBD2 (6 bases). Trimming left V 5 bases short and J 4 bases short, with 12 bases between. Per germline, CDR1 LGHNA and CDR2 YNFKEQ. This CDR3 is 14 amino acids long.

This chain's CDR3 is CASSSIFLVVTGELFF. The CDR3 DNA is TGTGCCAGCAGCTCGATCTTCTTAGTGGTCACCGGGGAGCTGTTTTTT. The chain has TRBV7-8 and TRBJ2-2; D gene ambiguous. The CDR3 runs to 16 residues. The germline CDR1 and CDR2 sequences are SGHVS and FQNEAQ. V lost 4 bases and J lost 4, with 16 bases in between.

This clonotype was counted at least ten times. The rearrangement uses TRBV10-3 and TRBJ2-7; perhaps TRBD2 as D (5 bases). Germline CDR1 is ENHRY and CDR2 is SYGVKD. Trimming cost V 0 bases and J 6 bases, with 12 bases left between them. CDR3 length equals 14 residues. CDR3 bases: TGTGCCATCAGTGAGTCGACTCGGACTGGCGAGCAGTACTTC. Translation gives CAISESTRTGEQYF.

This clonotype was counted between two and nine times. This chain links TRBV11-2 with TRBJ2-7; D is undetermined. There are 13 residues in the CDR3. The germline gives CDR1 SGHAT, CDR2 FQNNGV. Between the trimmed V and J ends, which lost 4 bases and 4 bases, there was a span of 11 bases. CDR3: CASSSPLGYEQYF. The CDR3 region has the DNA TGTGCCAGCAGCTCCCCCCTGGGGTACGAGCAGTACTTC.

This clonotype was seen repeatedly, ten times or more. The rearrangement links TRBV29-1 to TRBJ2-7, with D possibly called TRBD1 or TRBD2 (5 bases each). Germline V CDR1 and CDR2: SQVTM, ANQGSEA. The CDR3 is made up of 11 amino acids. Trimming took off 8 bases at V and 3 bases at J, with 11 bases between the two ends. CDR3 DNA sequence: TGCAGCTTCGGGACGGACTACGAGCAGTACTTC. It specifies CSFGTDYEQYF.

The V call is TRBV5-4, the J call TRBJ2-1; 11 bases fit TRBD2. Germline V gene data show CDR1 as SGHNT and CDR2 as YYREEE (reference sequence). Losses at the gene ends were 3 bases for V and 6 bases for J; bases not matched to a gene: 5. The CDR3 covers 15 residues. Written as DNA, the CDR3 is TGTGCCAGCAGCTCTAGCGGGAGGACCCCCAATGAGCAGTTCTTC. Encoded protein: CASSSSGRTPNEQFF.

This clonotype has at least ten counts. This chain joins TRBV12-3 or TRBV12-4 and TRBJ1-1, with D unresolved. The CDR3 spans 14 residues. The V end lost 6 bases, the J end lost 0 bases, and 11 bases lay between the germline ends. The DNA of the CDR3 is TGTGCCAGCAGCCAAGGTTCTTTGAACACTGAAGCTTTCTTT. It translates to CASSQGSLNTEAFF.

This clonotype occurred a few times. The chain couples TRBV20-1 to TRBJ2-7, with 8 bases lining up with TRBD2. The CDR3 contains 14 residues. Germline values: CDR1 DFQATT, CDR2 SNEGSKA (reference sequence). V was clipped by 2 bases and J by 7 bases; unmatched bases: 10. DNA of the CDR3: TGCAGTGCTAGACCAACCCAGGGACTAGTTGAGCAGTACTTC. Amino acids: CSARPTQGLVEQYF.

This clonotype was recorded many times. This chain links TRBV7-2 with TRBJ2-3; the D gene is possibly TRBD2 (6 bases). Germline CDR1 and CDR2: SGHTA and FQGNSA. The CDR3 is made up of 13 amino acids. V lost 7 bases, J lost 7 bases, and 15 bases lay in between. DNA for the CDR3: TGTGCCAGCAACTCTGGAGGGGTCTATACGCAGTATTTT. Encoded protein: CASNSGGVYTQYF. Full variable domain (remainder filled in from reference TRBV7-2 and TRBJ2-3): GAGVSQSPSNKVTEKGKDVELRCDPISGHTALYWYRQSLGQGLEFLIYFQGNSAPDKSGLPSDRFSAERTGGSVSTLTIQRTQQEDSAVYLCASNSGGVYTQYFGPGTRLTVL.

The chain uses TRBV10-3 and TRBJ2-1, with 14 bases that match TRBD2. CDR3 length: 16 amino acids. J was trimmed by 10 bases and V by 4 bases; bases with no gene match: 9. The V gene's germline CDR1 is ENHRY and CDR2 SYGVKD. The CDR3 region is CAISGGTSGSGGEQFF. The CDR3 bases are TGTGCCATCAGTGGGGGGACTAGCGGGAGCGGAGGCGAGCAGTTCTTC.

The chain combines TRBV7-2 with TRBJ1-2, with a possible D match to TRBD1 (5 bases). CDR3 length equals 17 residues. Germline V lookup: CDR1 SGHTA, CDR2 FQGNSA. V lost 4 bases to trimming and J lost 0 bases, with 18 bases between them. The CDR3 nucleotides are TGTGCCAGCAGCTCTAGGGACGGGCGGAGAACTAACTATGGCTACACCTTC. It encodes CASSSRDGRRTNYGYTF.

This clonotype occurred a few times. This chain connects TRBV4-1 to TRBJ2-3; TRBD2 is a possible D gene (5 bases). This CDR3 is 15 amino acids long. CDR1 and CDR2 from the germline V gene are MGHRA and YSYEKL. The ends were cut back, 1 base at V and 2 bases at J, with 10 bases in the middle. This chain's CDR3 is CASSQGTGTTDTQYF. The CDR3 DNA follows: TGCGCCAGCAGCCAAGGAACGGGAACCACAGATACGCAGTATTTT.

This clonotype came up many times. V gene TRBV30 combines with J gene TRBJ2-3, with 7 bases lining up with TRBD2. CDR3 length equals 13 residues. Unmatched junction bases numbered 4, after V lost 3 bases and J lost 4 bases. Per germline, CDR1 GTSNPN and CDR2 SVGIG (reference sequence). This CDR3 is CAWSGRLADTQYF. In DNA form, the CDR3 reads TGTGCCTGGAGCGGGAGGTTAGCAGATACGCAGTATTTT.

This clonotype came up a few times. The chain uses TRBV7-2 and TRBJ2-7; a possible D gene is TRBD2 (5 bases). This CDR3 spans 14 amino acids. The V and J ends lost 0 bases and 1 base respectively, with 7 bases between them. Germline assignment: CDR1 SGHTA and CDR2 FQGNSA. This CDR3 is CASSLARVSYEQYF. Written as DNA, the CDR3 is TGTGCCAGCAGCTTAGCGAGGGTTTCCTACGAGCAGTACTTC. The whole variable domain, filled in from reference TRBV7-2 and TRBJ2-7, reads GAGVSQSPSNKVTEKGKDVELRCDPISGHTALYWYRQSLGQGLEFLIYFQGNSAPDKSGLPSDRFSAERTGGSVSTLTIQRTQQEDSAVYLCASSLARVSYEQYFGPGTRLTVT.

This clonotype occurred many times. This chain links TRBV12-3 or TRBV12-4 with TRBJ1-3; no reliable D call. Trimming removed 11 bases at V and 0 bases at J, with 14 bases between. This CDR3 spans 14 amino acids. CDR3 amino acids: CAASLTHSGNTIYF. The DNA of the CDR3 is TGTGCCGCGTCCCTGACCCACTCTGGAAACACCATATATTTT.

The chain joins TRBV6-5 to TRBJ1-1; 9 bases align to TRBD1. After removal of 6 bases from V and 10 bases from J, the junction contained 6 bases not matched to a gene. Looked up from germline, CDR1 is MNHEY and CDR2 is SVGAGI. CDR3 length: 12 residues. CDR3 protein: CASSLGQGRAFF. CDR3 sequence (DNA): TGTGCCAGCAGCTTAGGACAGGGGAGAGCTTTCTTT.

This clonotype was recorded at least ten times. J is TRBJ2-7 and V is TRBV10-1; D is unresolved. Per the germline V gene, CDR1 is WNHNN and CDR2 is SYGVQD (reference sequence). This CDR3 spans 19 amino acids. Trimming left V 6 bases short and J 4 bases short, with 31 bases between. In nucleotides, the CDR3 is TGCGCCAGCAGAGGAGTGAGGTCTCGAGTGGAACCGACCGTTTACGAGCAGTACTTC. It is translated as CASRGVRSRVEPTVYEQYF.

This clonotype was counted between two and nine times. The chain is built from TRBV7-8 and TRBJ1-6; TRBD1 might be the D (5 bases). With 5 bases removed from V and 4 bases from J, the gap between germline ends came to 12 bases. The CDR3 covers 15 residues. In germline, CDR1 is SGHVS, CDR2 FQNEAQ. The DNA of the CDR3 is TGTGCCAGCAGCCCCGGGACTTCTTATAATTCACCCCTCCACTTT. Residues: CASSPGTSYNSPLHF. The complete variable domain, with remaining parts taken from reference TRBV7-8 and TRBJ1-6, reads GAGVSQSPRYKVAKRGQDVALRCDPISGHVSLFWYQQALGQGPEFLTYFQNEAQLDKSGLPSDRFFAERPEGSVSTLKIQRTQQEDSAVYLCASSPGTSYNSPLHFGNGTRLTVT.

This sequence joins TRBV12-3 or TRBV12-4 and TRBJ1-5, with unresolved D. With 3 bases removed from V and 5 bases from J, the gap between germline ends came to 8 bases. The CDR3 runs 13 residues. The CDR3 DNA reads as TGTGCCAGCAGTTTTCGTGGGCATCAGCCCCAGCATTTT. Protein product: CASSFRGHQPQHF.

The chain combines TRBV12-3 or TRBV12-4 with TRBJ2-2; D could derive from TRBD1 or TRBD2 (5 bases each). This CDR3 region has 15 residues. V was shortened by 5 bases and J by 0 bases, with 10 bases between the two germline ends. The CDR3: CASSLWGTNTGELFF. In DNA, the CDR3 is TGTGCCAGCAGTCTTTGGGGGACGAACACCGGGGAGCTGTTTTTT.

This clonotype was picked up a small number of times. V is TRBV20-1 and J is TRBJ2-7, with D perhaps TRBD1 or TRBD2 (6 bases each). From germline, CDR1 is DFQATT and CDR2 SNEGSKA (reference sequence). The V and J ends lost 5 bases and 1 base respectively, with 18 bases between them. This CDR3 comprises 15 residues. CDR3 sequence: CSAADGGRGSYEQYF. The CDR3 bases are TGCAGTGCTGCCGATGGGGGGCGCGGATCCTACGAGCAGTACTTC.

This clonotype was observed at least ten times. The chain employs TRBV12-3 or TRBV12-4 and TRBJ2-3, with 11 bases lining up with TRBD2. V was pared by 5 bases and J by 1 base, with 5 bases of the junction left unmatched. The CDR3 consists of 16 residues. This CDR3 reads CASSLIAGGGTDTQYF. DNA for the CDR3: TGTGCCAGCAGTCTCATAGCGGGAGGGGGCACAGATACGCAGTATTTT.

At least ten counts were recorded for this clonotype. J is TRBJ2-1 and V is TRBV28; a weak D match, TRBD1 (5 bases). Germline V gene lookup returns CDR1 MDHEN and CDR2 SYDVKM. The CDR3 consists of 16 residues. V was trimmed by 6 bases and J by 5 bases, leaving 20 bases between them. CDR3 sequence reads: CASSFAQGKGNNEQFF. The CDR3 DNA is TGTGCCAGCAGCTTCGCCCAGGGAAAAGGGAACAATGAGCAGTTCTTC.

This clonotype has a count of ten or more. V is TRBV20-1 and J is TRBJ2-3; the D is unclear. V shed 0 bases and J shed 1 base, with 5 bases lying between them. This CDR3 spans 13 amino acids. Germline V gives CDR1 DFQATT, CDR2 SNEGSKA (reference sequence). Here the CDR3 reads CSARDVGTDTQYF. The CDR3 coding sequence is TGCAGTGCTAGAGATGTCGGCACAGATACGCAGTATTTT.

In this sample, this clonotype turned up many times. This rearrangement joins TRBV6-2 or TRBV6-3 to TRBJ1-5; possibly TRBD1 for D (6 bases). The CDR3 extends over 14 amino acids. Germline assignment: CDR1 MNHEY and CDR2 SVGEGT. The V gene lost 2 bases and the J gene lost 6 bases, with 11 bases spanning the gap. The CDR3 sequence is CASSYAGVGQPQHF. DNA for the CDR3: TGTGCCAGCAGTTACGCAGGGGTCGGTCAGCCCCAGCATTTT.